A single sample is the source of the 4 T cell receptor beta chains below, sequenced in a study of blood T cell repertoires in COVID-19. Profiled with immunoSEQ multiplex PCR; TCRdb holds only in-frame clones, not every one. The sample shows about 140,000 clones, 84% of them seen only once. Sequencing was carried out using peripheral blood. The receptors shown here come from a man between 25 and 39 years old with COVID-19, enrolled during active disease.

The chain is built from TRBV4-2 and TRBJ2-1, with a tentative D call TRBD2 (5 bases). The CDR3 runs 18 residues. The V gene's germline CDR1 is LGHNA and CDR2 YNFKEQ. Trimming stripped 0 bases from V and 7 bases from J, with 22 bases between. CDR3 sequence: CASSQDQAGAPRSNEQFF. The CDR3 nucleotides are TGTGCCAGCAGCCAAGATCAGGCGGGTGCCCCTAGGTCGAATGAGCAGTTCTTC.

The V and J genes are TRBV24-1 and TRBJ1-5; D is ambiguous. CDR3 size: 14 residues. Trimming removed 2 bases from V and 3 bases from J, with 7 bases in between. Looked up from germline, CDR1 is KGHDR and CDR2 is SFDVKD. Here the CDR3 DNA reads TGTGCCACCAGTGATTCTCAGGTCAATCAGCCCCAGCATTTT. This gives the protein CATSDSQVNQPQHF.

The chain has TRBV14 and TRBJ2-7, with a weak D call TRBD2 (6 bases). With 1 base removed from V and 4 bases from J, the gap between germline ends came to 11 bases. The CDR3 has 14 residues. The germline gives CDR1 SGHDN, CDR2 FVKESK. In DNA, the CDR3 is TGTGCCAGCAGCCAAGCGGTAGCGGAGTACGAGCAGTACTTC. This codes for CASSQAVAEYEQYF.

The sample holds one count of this clone. The DNA for the CDR3 is TGTGCCAGTAGTTGGGACTCCGGCTACGAGCAGTACTTC. Translating gives CASSWDSGYEQYF. V usage is TRBV19 and J usage is TRBJ2-7, with D maybe TRBD2 (6 bases). The germline V gene encodes CDR1 LNHDA and CDR2 SQIVND (reference sequence). The CDR3 runs 13 residues. Deletions cut 5 bases from V and 3 bases from J, with 11 bases between.